These 27 T cell receptor beta chains share one sample of origin, sequenced in a study of T cells in Graves' hyperthyroidism and ophthalmopathy. Amplified TCR beta CDR3 regions came from RNA transcripts. HTBI primers were employed in a first-round RT-PCR of the TCR CDR3. One entry per CDR3 protein results from TCRdb running MiXCR on the multiplex PCR reads. The profile shows some 650,000 distinct CDR3 sequences, around 16% of them singletons. Sequencing was carried out using blood. Receptor source: a woman aged 40 to 50 with Graves' ophthalmopathy.

This clonotype was recorded a few times. J is TRBJ1-4 and V is TRBV30; the D is unclear. The CDR3 runs 14 residues. The V gene lost 3 bases and the J gene lost 0 bases, with 8 bases spanning the gap. Per the germline V gene, CDR1 is GTSNPN and CDR2 is SVGIG (reference sequence). CDR3 protein: CAWRPSATNEKLFF. The CDR3 DNA reads TGTGCCTGGAGACCGTCTGCAACTAATGAAAAACTGTTTTTT.

This chain uses TRBV7-9 with TRBJ2-7; D is tentatively TRBD1 or TRBD2 (6 bases each). Germline values: CDR1 SEHNR, CDR2 FQNEAQ (reference sequence). The CDR3 has 15 amino acids. The V and J ends lost 5 bases and 4 bases respectively, with 18 bases between them. In nucleotides, the CDR3 is TGTGCCAGCAGCCAAGGGGGGCCCCTAAATTACGAGCAGTACTTC. Residues: CASSQGGPLNYEQYF.

This clonotype was observed at least ten times. The chain couples TRBV7-2 to TRBJ2-1; D not certain. Germline assignment: CDR1 SGHTA and CDR2 FQGNSA. V lost 11 bases and J lost 6, with 8 bases in between. CDR3 size: 10 residues. This CDR3 reads CALGVNEQFF. CDR3 sequence (DNA): TGTGCCCTTGGAGTCAATGAGCAGTTCTTC.

CDR3 DNA sequence: TGTGCCAGCAGTGATACTAGCGGGAGGAACAATGAGCAGTTCTTC. Its protein product is CASSDTSGRNNEQFF. The J gene is TRBJ2-1, the V gene TRBV2, with 12 bases identical to TRBD2. This CDR3 contains 15 residues. The trim removed 3 bases at V and 5 bases at J, leaving 2 bases unmatched. Per the germline V gene, CDR1 is SNHLY and CDR2 is FYNNEI.

This clonotype has a count of ten or more. This sequence joins TRBV18 and TRBJ2-3; 8 bases line up with TRBD2. The germline V gene encodes CDR1 KGHSH and CDR2 LQKENI. V gave up 0 bases and J gave up 6 bases; unmatched junction bases: 2. This CDR3 comprises 14 residues. Here the CDR3 DNA reads TGTGCCAGCTCACCACCAGCGGGAGTGGATACGCAGTATTTT. Protein: CASSPPAGVDTQYF.

This clonotype was observed at least ten times. The chain has TRBV18 and TRBJ2-2; D gene ambiguous. The CDR3 consists of 13 residues. Germline CDR1 and CDR2: KGHSH and LQKENI. Trimming left V 2 bases short and J 5 bases short, with 6 bases between. CDR3 bases: TGTGCCAGCTCACCAGCAGTGACCGGGGAGCTGTTTTTT. Translation gives CASSPAVTGELFF.

This clonotype has a count of ten or more. The CDR3 sequence: CASSSGTGQKTQYF. DNA of the CDR3: TGTGCCAGCAGCTCCGGGACAGGGCAAAAGACCCAGTACTTC. The chain couples TRBV11-2 to TRBJ2-5; 9 bases are shared with TRBD1. This CDR3 has 14 amino acids. In germline, CDR1 is SGHAT, CDR2 FQNNGV. The J segment lost 6 bases and the V segment lost 4 bases, leaving 6 bases of the junction unmatched.

V gene TRBV28 combines with J gene TRBJ1-5, with unresolved D. The CDR3 loop spans 14 amino acids. Looked up from germline, CDR1 is MDHEN and CDR2 is SYDVKM. Trimming cost V 5 bases and J 3 bases, with 11 bases left between them. This CDR3 is CASSIPVINQPQHF. The CDR3 DNA reads as TGTGCCAGCAGTATACCAGTAATCAATCAGCCCCAGCATTTT.

In this sample, this clonotype turned up many times. In nucleotides, the CDR3 is TGTGCCAGCAGTGCGCTCCGGGGCGGCGGGGAGCTGTTTTTT. Amino acids: CASSALRGGGELFF. This chain joins TRBV6-1 and TRBJ2-2; the D gene could be TRBD1 or TRBD2 (5 bases each). Trimming cost V 4 bases and J 7 bases, with 13 bases left between them. The CDR3 contains 14 residues. CDR1 and CDR2 (germline): MNHNS, SASEGT.

This clonotype was picked up many times. CDR3 protein: CASSPSRPENEQFF. The CDR3 region has the DNA TGTGCCAGCAGCCCCTCTCGGCCCGAAAATGAGCAGTTCTTC. The chain couples TRBV3-1 to TRBJ2-1; D call uncertain. The CDR3 has 14 amino acids. The germline CDR1 and CDR2 sequences are LGHDT and YNNKEL (reference sequence). Trimming took off 4 bases at V and 7 bases at J, with 14 bases between the two ends.

Regarding this clonotype: An end of the junction differs from the germline gene, which may be a read error. The genes are TRBV6-2 or TRBV6-3 and TRBJ2-7; D uncertain. CDR1 MNHEY and CDR2 SVGEGT come from the germline V gene. This CDR3 is 10 amino acids long. CDR3 nucleotides: TGTGCCAGCGGATCCTACGAGCAGCACTTC. It codes for CASGSYEQHF.

CDR3 bases: TGCAGTGCTACAAGGGGGGAGCAGTTCTTC. Protein: CSATRGEQFF. The chain recombines TRBV20-1 with TRBJ2-1, with a tentative D call TRBD1 (6 bases). V was shortened by 4 bases and J by 10 bases, with 8 bases between the two germline ends. Germline V gives CDR1 DFQATT, CDR2 SNEGSKA (reference sequence). The CDR3 sequence is 10 residues long.

CDR3 DNA: TGTGCCAGCAGTGAAGCGGCGGGGTCAGATACGCAGTATTTT. This translates into CASSEAAGSDTQYF. The chain links TRBV6-1 to TRBJ2-3; possible D gene TRBD2, 6 bases. The CDR3 sequence is 14 residues long. V was pared by 0 bases and J by 4 bases, with 8 bases between. Per the germline V gene, CDR1 is MNHNS and CDR2 is SASEGT.

The genes are TRBV20-1 and TRBJ2-7; D gene ambiguous. CDR1 and CDR2 from the germline V gene are DFQATT and SNEGSKA (reference sequence). The V end was cut by 3 bases, the J end by 0 bases, with 12 bases between. The CDR3 contains 14 residues. CDR3 loop: CSARESGSSYEQYF. CDR3 nucleotides: TGCAGTGCTAGGGAGTCGGGCTCCTCCTACGAGCAGTACTTC.

The V gene is TRBV28, the J gene TRBJ1-5; tentatively, D is TRBD1 (5 bases). Between the trimmed V and J ends, which lost 6 bases and 4 bases, there was a span of 13 bases. Germline V gene sequence: CDR1 MDHEN, CDR2 SYDVKM. There are 14 residues in the CDR3. CDR3 protein: CASSPGQTNQPQHF. For the CDR3, the DNA is TGTGCCAGCAGCCCAGGGCAGACTAATCAGCCCCAGCATTTT.

This clonotype appeared many times. The chain couples TRBV20-1 to TRBJ2-5; D not certain. CDR3 length equals 17 residues. Germline V gives CDR1 DFQATT, CDR2 SNEGSKA (reference sequence). Trimming shortened V by 6 bases and J by 3 bases, and 26 bases separated the two germline ends. The CDR3 coding sequence is TGCAGTGCCGACGACAACTTTAGAGTTTCGGGCAAAGAGACCCAGTACTTC. It codes for CSADDNFRVSGKETQYF.

This clonotype turned up a few times. The chain links TRBV7-9 to TRBJ2-7; D is ambiguous. With 2 bases removed from V and 4 bases from J, the gap between germline ends came to 12 bases. Per germline, CDR1 SEHNR and CDR2 FQNEAQ (reference sequence). The CDR3 contains 14 residues. The CDR3 is CASSLSRIQYEQYF. The CDR3 DNA is TGTGCCAGCAGCTTATCTCGGATTCAGTACGAGCAGTACTTC.

The chain joins TRBV4-1 to TRBJ1-5; D is uncertain. The CDR3 is 15 amino acids. With 1 base removed from V and 3 bases from J, the gap between germline ends came to 10 bases. Per germline, CDR1 MGHRA and CDR2 YSYEKL. CDR3 nucleotides: TGCGCCAGCAGCCAAGCTTCTGCTTCCAATCAGCCCCAGCATTTT. This codes for CASSQASASNQPQHF.

A few counts support this clonotype. The V and J genes are TRBV6-5 and TRBJ2-1; unclear D gene. The CDR3 totals 15 residues. The V gene lost 0 bases and the J gene lost 4 bases, with 10 bases spanning the gap. The germline V gene encodes CDR1 MNHEY and CDR2 SVGAGI. The CDR3 DNA follows: TGTGCCAGCAGTTACTCGTGGGCGGATTACAATGAGCAGTTCTTC. Translated, it gives CASSYSWADYNEQFF.

The chain links TRBV11-2 to TRBJ1-5; the match to TRBD1 covers 7 bases. The CDR3 contains 15 residues. Germline V gene data show CDR1 as SGHAT and CDR2 as FQNNGV. V lost 5 bases and J lost 6; bases outside the gene matches: 10. The CDR3 sequence: CASSPGQAGSQPQHF. CDR3 nucleotide sequence: TGTGCCAGCAGCCCCGGACAGGCAGGAAGTCAGCCCCAGCATTTT. The whole variable domain, remainder taken from reference TRBV11-2 and TRBJ1-5, is EAGVAQSPRYKIIEKRQSVAFWCNPISGHATLYWYQQILGQGPKLLIQFQNNGVVDDSQLPKDRFSAERLKGVDSTLKIQPAKLEDSAVYLCASSPGQAGSQPQHFGDGTRLSIL.

The chain combines TRBV9 with TRBJ2-1, with 11 bases lining up with TRBD2. The germline V gene encodes CDR1 SGDLS and CDR2 YYNGEE. The CDR3 is made up of 15 amino acids. V lost 0 bases, J lost 9 bases, and 5 bases stayed unmatched. The chain's CDR3 is CASSVVAGGLTEQFF. DNA of the CDR3: TGTGCCAGCAGCGTAGTAGCGGGAGGGTTAACTGAGCAGTTCTTC.

This clonotype was detected many times. DNA of the CDR3: TGTGCCAGCAGCTCGGGCGGACACCTGGGCGCTGAAGCTTTCTTT. Translated, it gives CASSSGGHLGAEAFF. The chain joins TRBV5-6 to TRBJ1-1, with D possibly TRBD1 on 5 matching bases. Germline CDR1 is SGHDT and CDR2 is YYEEEE. Trimming removed 3 bases at V and 6 bases at J, with 18 bases between. This CDR3 has 15 residues.

The chain is built from TRBV9 and TRBJ2-3; perhaps TRBD2 as D (6 bases). CDR3 size: 15 residues. Germline V gene data show CDR1 as SGDLS and CDR2 as YYNGEE. Deletions cut 3 bases from V and 2 bases from J, with 13 bases between. CDR3 residues: CASSALSGLTDTQYF. CDR3 nucleotide sequence: TGTGCCAGCAGCGCCCTTAGCGGACTCACAGATACGCAGTATTTT.

The table lists this clonotype with many counts. CDR3 sequence (DNA): TGTGCCAGCACCATCAGTAGCGTGATTGATACGCAGTATTTT. Residues: CASTISSVIDTQYF. The chain combines TRBV12-3 or TRBV12-4 with TRBJ2-3, with D tentatively TRBD2 (5 bases). V shed 7 bases and J shed 6 bases, with 17 bases lying between them. This CDR3 is built from 14 residues.

The CDR3 DNA reads as TGTGCCAGCAGGGGTCCGGCCACCGGGGAGCTGTTTTTT. Encoded protein: CASRGPATGELFF. The V call is TRBV10-3, the J call TRBJ2-2; a weak D match, TRBD1 (6 bases). Trimming pared 10 bases from V and 4 bases from J, leaving 13 bases between. CDR3 length: 13 amino acids. Germline V gene data show CDR1 as ENHRY and CDR2 as SYGVKD.

This clonotype was counted many times. The V call is TRBV28, the J call TRBJ2-7, with TRBD2 as a possible D gene (7 bases). V shed 6 bases and J shed 6 bases, with 15 bases lying between them. CDR3 length: 13 residues. Germline CDR1 and CDR2: MDHEN and SYDVKM. DNA for the CDR3: TGTGCCAGCAGAGAGGGAGGGGGTCGCGAGCAGTACTTC. It translates to CASREGGGREQYF. Complete variable domain (other parts from reference TRBV28 and TRBJ2-7): DVKVTQSSRYLVKRTGEKVFLECVQDMDHENMFWYRQDPGLGLRLIYFSYDVKMKEKGDIPEGYSVSREKKERFSLILESASTNQTSMYLCASREGGGREQYFGPGTRLTVT.

This clonotype has at least ten counts. V usage is TRBV7-9 and J usage is TRBJ1-1, with D tentatively TRBD1 (5 bases). CDR3 length equals 15 residues. The ends were cut back, 5 bases at V and 3 bases at J, with 16 bases in the middle. The germline gives CDR1 SEHNR, CDR2 FQNEAQ (reference sequence). As DNA, the CDR3 is TGTGCCAGCAGCCTAACAGATGGGGCGGACACTGAAGCTTTCTTT. Translated: CASSLTDGADTEAFF. The full variable domain, completed using reference TRBV7-9 and TRBJ1-1, is DTGVSQNPRHKITKRGQNVTFRCDPISEHNRLYWYRQTLGQGPEFLTYFQNEAQLEKSRLLSDRFSAERPKGSFSTLEIQRTEQGDSAMYLCASSLTDGADTEAFFGQGTRLTVV.